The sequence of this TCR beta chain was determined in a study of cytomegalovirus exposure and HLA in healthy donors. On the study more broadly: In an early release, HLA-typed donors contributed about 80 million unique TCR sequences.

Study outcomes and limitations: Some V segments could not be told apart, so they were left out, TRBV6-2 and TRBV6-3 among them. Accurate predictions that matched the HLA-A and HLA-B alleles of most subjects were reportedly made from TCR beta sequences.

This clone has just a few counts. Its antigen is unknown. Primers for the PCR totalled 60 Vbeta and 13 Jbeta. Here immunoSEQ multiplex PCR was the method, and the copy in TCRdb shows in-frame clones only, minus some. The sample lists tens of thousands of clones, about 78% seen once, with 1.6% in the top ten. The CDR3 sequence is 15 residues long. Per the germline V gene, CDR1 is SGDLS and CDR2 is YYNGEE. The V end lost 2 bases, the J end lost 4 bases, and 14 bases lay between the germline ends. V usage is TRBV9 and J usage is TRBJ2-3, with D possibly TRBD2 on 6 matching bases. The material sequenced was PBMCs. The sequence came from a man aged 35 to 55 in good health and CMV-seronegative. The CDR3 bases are TGTGCCAGCAGCGTGGAGGGCCTGTATGCAGATACGCAGTATTTT. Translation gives CASSVEGLYADTQYF.